These T cell receptor beta chains were read from a single sample in a study of cytomegalovirus exposure and HLA in healthy donors. The repertoire was sequenced with immunoSEQ multiplex PCR; TCRdb's copy has only in-frame clones and lacks some. The table has 120,000 or so clones, roughly three quarters seen once. The sample taken for sequencing was PBMCs. The receptors come from a man in his forties or fifties in good health and CMV-seropositive. CDR3s include the opening cysteine and the closing phenylalanine or tryptophan. A D gene is named only where the DNA matches it firmly. A clone size is listed for some rows: how often the clone was seen (once, few, many), or a class if it is expanded.

>TRBJ2-1|TRBV7-2|-|TRBD2
CASSLTDRGWGLADNEQFF
TGTGCCAGCAGCTTAACGGACAGGGGATGGGGACTAGCGGACAATGAGCAGTTCTTC
>TRBJ2-4|TRBV27|-|TRBD2
CASSLLGGADIQYF
TGTGCCAGCAGTTTACTCGGGGGGGCGGACATTCAGTACTTC
>TRBJ1-3|TRBV7-2|once|-
CASSLSGNTIYF
TGTGCCAGCAGCTTAAGCGGAAACACCATATATTTT
>TRBJ2-6|TRBV4-3|once|TRBD1
CASSRQGFSGANVLTF
TGCGCCAGCAGCCGACAGGGCTTCTCTGGGGCCAACGTCCTGACTTTC
>TRBJ2-7|TRBV7-2|-|-
CASSLGTLREQYF
TGTGCCAGCAGCCTTGGGACTCTCCGGGAGCAGTACTTC
>TRBJ2-2|TRBV19|once|-
CASIPRWGDGELFF
TGTGCCAGTATCCCTCGTTGGGGGGACGGGGAGCTGTTTTTT
>TRBJ2-3|TRBV12-5|-|-
CASGTGDGRADTQYF
TGTGCTAGTGGTACGGGAGACGGGCGGGCAGATACGCAGTATTTT
>TRBJ2-7|TRBV7-2|-|TRBD1
CASSMGQSEQYF
TGTGCCAGCAGCATGGGACAGAGCGAGCAGTACTTC
>TRBJ1-2|TRBV7-9|-|-
CASSLYSGGYTF
TGTGCCAGCAGCTTATATAGTGGTGGCTACACCTTC
>TRBJ1-2|TRBV9|once|TRBD1
CASSVVGQGAYGYTF
TGTGCCAGCAGCGTAGTGGGACAGGGGGCCTATGGCTACACCTTC
>TRBJ2-3|TRBV28|-|-
CASSFPRPSQGGTDTQYF
TGTGCCAGCAGTTTTCCAAGGCCCTCACAGGGAGGCACAGATACGCAGTATTTT
>TRBJ2-3|TRBV6-4|few|TRBD1
CASSEGTGGTDTQYF
TGTGCCAGCAGTGAGGGGACAGGGGGAACAGATACGCAGTATTTT
>TRBJ2-2|TRBV2|-|-
CASRDRRAGGELFF
TGTGCCAGCAGGGATCGCAGGGCTGGCGGGGAGCTGTTTTTT
>TRBJ1-3|TRBV5-6|-|-
CASSLAQAGNTIYF
TGTGCCAGCAGCTTGGCCCAAGCCGGAAACACCATATATTTT
>TRBJ1-1|TRBV7-2|-|TRBD1
CASSLGQGRGNTEAFF
TGTGCCAGCAGCCTTGGACAGGGCAGGGGGAACACTGAAGCTTTCTTT
>TRBJ2-3|TRBV7-8|few|-
CASSVSEGGAQYF
TGTGCCAGCAGCGTCTCCGAGGGGGGGGCGCAGTATTTT
>TRBJ2-1|TRBV6-1|-|-
CASSGLRGGSYNEQFF
TGTGCCAGCAGTGGCCTGCGAGGGGGATCCTACAATGAGCAGTTCTTC
>TRBJ2-7|TRBV1|-|-
CTSTRTSGMSHEQYF
TGCACCAGCACCAGGACTAGCGGGATGTCACACGAGCAGTACTTC
>TRBJ2-5|TRBV19|-|-
CASRRAAQETQYF
TGTGCCAGTAGGAGGGCAGCACAAGAGACCCAGTACTTC
>TRBJ2-7|TRBV6-6|-|-
CASSYSDSAYEQYF
TGTGCCAGCAGTTACTCGGACAGCGCCTACGAGCAGTACTTC
>TRBJ2-2|TRBV11-2|once|-
CASSPYGGGGTGELFF
TGTGCCAGCAGCCCCTACGGGGGAGGTGGGACCGGGGAGTTGTTTTTT
>TRBJ1-1|TRBV29-1|-|TRBD1
CSVVGTGGMNTEAFF
TGCAGCGTCGTGGGGACAGGGGGCATGAACACTGAAGCTTTCTTT
>TRBJ2-2|TRBV7-9|-|-
CASSLGQNTGELFF
TGTGCCAGCAGCTTGGGGCAGAACACCGGGGAGCTGTTTTTT
>TRBJ2-1|TRBV10-3|-|-
CAISPSGGLYNEQFF
TGTGCCATCAGTCCGTCGGGCGGACTATACAATGAGCAGTTCTTC
>TRBJ2-1|TRBV29-1|-|TRBD2
CSVESGSAPSSYNEQFF
TGCAGCGTTGAAAGCGGGAGTGCCCCCAGCTCCTACAATGAGCAGTTCTTC
>TRBJ2-3|TRBV18|-|TRBD2
CASSPLPLQRGGEDTQYF
TGTGCCAGCTCACCACTGCCCCTCCAGCGGGGGGGGGAGGATACGCAGTATTTT
>TRBJ1-4|TRBV7-7|few|-
CASSLLRAGEGELFF
TGTGCCAGCAGCTTACTCCGGGCAGGGGAAGGAGAACTGTTTTTT
>TRBJ2-7|TRBV19|-|TRBD2
CASARGSRGYEQYF
TGTGCCAGTGCCCGGGGCTCGCGGGGGTACGAGCAGTACTTC
>TRBJ1-1|TRBV28|-|TRBD1
CASSPGQGTEAFF
TGTGCCAGCAGTCCCGGACAGGGGACTGAAGCTTTCTTT
>TRBJ2-1|TRBV6-5|-|-
CASSTRTRNEQFF
TGTGCCAGCAGTACTAGGACTCGGAATGAGCAGTTCTTC
>TRBJ2-2|TRBV5-4|-|-
CASSPYRSVGEITGELFF
TGTGCCAGCAGCCCGTATAGGAGCGTGGGAGAGATAACCGGGGAGCTGTTTTTT
>TRBJ2-7|TRBV6-6|-|TRBD2
CASSYSGTSNEQYF
TGTGCCAGCAGTTACAGTGGGACTAGTAACGAGCAGTACTTC
>TRBJ2-7|TRBV5-4|-|TRBD1
CASSHGTGETYEQYF
TGTGCCAGCAGCCACGGGACAGGGGAAACCTACGAGCAGTACTTC
>TRBJ2-5|TRBV29-1|-|TRBD2
CSAGRGEETQYF
TGCAGCGCAGGGAGGGGCGAAGAGACCCAGTACTTC
>TRBJ1-2|TRBV27|-|-
CASSSTGNYGYTF
TGTGCCAGCAGTTCAACTGGTAACTATGGCTACACCTTC
>TRBJ2-5|TRBV25-1|-|TRBD2
CASRGGETQYF
TGTGCCAGCAGGGGGGGGGAGACCCAGTACTTC
>TRBJ1-5|TRBV27|-|-
CASGPGGAPNQPQHF
TGTGCCAGCGGCCCGGGGGGGGCGCCCAATCAGCCCCAGCATTTT
>TRBJ2-1|TRBV6-5|few|-
CASSPTPGNEQFF
TGTGCCAGCAGTCCTACCCCAGGGAATGAGCAGTTCTTC
>TRBJ1-2|TRBV19|-|-
CASSIGLEGGYTF
TGTGCCAGTAGTATCGGATTGGAGGGTGGCTACACCTTC